This TCR beta chain came from a study of T cells expressing NK-cell markers (dated by TCRdb to 2018 to 2021). Concerning the study at large: Three sorted T-cell subsets (CD3+CD56+NKG2C+, CD3+CD56+NKG2C- and CD3+CD56-NKG2C+) from fewer than 10 donors had their TCR beta-chain repertoires profiled. Illumina HiSeq 2000/2500, MiSeq or NextSeq was used to sequence libraries as 2 x 150 bp reads. Among the eight sequenced donors, seven were HCMV-seropositive and one was HCMV-seronegative. Randomly selected healthy volunteers, three men and five women, were used as the eight sequenced donors.

These reads were obtained on an Illumina HiSeq 2000. TCR beta cDNA libraries were prepared using 5'RACE template switching, which introduced a universal primer site and unique molecular identifiers. cDNA synthesis was primed from the TCR beta constant segment and was followed by two successive PCR amplification steps. On the authors' methods: MIGEC was used to demultiplex reads and group the reads by UMI, and MiTCR was used to assemble and quantify clonotypes. Only TCR cDNA sequences supported by at least two reads were kept to exclude erroneous sequences. The tcR package was used for downstream repertoire analysis, and clonotypes were matched across fractions by CDR3 nucleotide sequence plus V segment. VDJmatch was used to annotate antigen specificity against VDJdb, with one amino acid substitution allowed in CDR3. After the reads were reprocessed by TCRdb, one entry was made per CDR3 protein sequence, with no DNA. TCRdb assigned the V and J calls; the authors' analysis was not used. The table held for this sample gives about 540,000 distinct CDR3 sequences. The top ten constitute about 3.6% of the sample.

Points on this clonotype: The antigen it recognizes is unknown.

HCMV-specific IgG was detected in serum with a commercial ELISA kit to determine HCMV serostatus. Ficoll density gradient centrifugation was used to isolate peripheral blood mononuclear cells from blood. What the work shows at the level of the full study, not this receptor alone: For five or six donors, the dominant CD3+CD56+NKG2C+ clonotypes were among the top 10 CD8+ clonotypes and accounted for about 1.0-7.5% of CD8+ T cells. Those dominant clonotypes were again the most abundant among CD3+CD56-NKG2C+ cells in a handful of donors, at about 28.3-60.1%. Whether the expanded NKG2C-expressing T cell clones were specific for HCMV antigens was left unclear.

The origin of this receptor is a man between 18 and 35 years old in good health. Donor details come from another sample of the same person, matched by shared clones. The material sequenced was blood T cells: a sorted CD56 or NKG2C T cell subset, CD4+ or CD8+ T cells, or bulk PBMC T cells (not recorded which).

The CDR3: CSAIHGTVNSPLHF. The rearranged segments are TRBV20-1 and TRBJ1-6; TCRdb names TRBD1, which stays unverified in the absence of DNA. According to the germline V gene (reference sequence), CDR1 reads DFQATT and CDR2 reads SNEGSKA. Measured from the cysteine to the phenylalanine, the CDR3 is 14 residues long. This entry has no DNA.